The T cell receptor (beta chain) under discussion was sequenced for a study of identical twins. The sample holds a few counts of this clonotype. TCRdb independently ran MiXCR on the 5' RACE reads; one entry per CDR3 protein. The data show hundreds of thousands of distinct CDR3 sequences, approximately 9% seen once. Looked up from germline, CDR1 is SEHNR and CDR2 is FQNEAQ (reference sequence). V was pared by 5 bases and J by 2 bases, with 8 bases of the junction left unmatched. The CDR3 length is 15 residues. The chain is built from TRBV7-9 and TRBJ1-1; TRBD1 matches at 7 bases. The receptor was derived from a woman between 18 and 29 years old in good health. The specimen was memory (CD45RO+) T cells sorted from blood. CDR3 amino acids: CASSIDRARNTEAFF. In DNA, the CDR3 is TGTGCCAGCAGCATTGACAGGGCTAGAAACACTGAAGCTTTCTTT.